Below are 26 T cell receptor beta chains sequenced from a single sample in a study of cytomegalovirus exposure and HLA in healthy donors. Only in-frame clones appear in the TCRdb table, and some are missing; sequencing was by immunoSEQ multiplex PCR. The sample yields approximately 71,000 clones, about 95% seen once. Sequencing used PBMCs. The receptors derive from a woman aged 18 to 35 in good health and CMV-seronegative.

The chain recombines TRBV13 with TRBJ2-7; D is perhaps TRBD1 (6 bases). V gave up 2 bases and J gave up 6 bases, with 8 bases separating them. This CDR3 has 12 amino acids. CDR1 and CDR2 (germline): PRHDT, FYEKMQ (reference sequence). The CDR3 DNA follows: TGTGCCAGCAGCTTAAGGGGGTCCGAGCAGTACTTC. It yields the protein CASSLRGSEQYF.

This clone has a handful of counts. The gene calls are TRBV2 and TRBJ1-2; D possibly corresponds to TRBD1 (6 bases). V lost 3 bases to trimming and J lost 3 bases, with 8 bases between them. The length of the CDR3 is 13 residues. Germline V gives CDR1 SNHLY, CDR2 FYNNEI. Here the CDR3 reads CASSDSGDYGYTF. In DNA, the CDR3 is TGTGCCAGCAGTGATTCAGGGGACTATGGCTACACCTTC.

This chain links TRBV5-6 with TRBJ2-3, with D maybe TRBD2 (6 bases). Looked up from germline, CDR1 is SGHDT and CDR2 is YYEEEE. CDR3 size: 15 residues. Trimming pared 0 bases from V and 11 bases from J, leaving 19 bases between. Here the CDR3 DNA reads TGTGCCAGCAGCTTGGGCGGGACGGAGGATCTCGGGCAGTATTTT. It is translated as CASSLGGTEDLGQYF.

The rearrangement uses TRBV19 and TRBJ2-5, with a tentative D call TRBD1 (5 bases). Trimming took off 2 bases at V and 2 bases at J, with 6 bases between the two ends. The CDR3 has 13 residues. Germline V gives CDR1 LNHDA, CDR2 SQIVND (reference sequence). For the CDR3, the DNA is TGTGCCAGTAGTATAAGACAGCAAGAGACCCAGTACTTC. This sequence encodes CASSIRQQETQYF.

J is TRBJ1-1 and V is TRBV2; the match to TRBD1 covers 8 bases. The junction had 7 bases not matched to a gene; V was cut back by 4 bases and J by 0 bases. The CDR3 runs 16 residues. Germline CDR1 SNHLY, CDR2 FYNNEI. The CDR3 DNA sequence: TGTGCCAGCAGTGGGCGGACAGGGAAGTTGAACACTGAAGCTTTCTTT. Translation gives CASSGRTGKLNTEAFF.

This clone was detected only a few times. V gene TRBV28 combines with J gene TRBJ2-5; a weak D match, TRBD1 (5 bases). The CDR3 contains 15 residues. From germline, CDR1 is MDHEN and CDR2 SYDVKM. V lost 7 bases, J lost 2 bases, and 17 bases lay in between. The CDR3 spells CASTSRFQGQETQYF. The CDR3 region has the DNA TGTGCCAGCACCTCCCGTTTCCAGGGACAAGAGACCCAGTACTTC.

The chain links TRBV28 to TRBJ2-7; a weak D match, TRBD2 (7 bases). Deletions cut 5 bases from V and 3 bases from J, with 20 bases between. This CDR3 comprises 16 residues. The germline gives CDR1 MDHEN, CDR2 SYDVKM. The CDR3 sequence: CASSTTSGGLSYEQYF. The CDR3 DNA reads as TGTGCCAGCAGTACTACGTCGGGGGGCCTAAGCTACGAGCAGTACTTC.

This clone showed up just once. The chain links TRBV5-1 to TRBJ2-1; 10 positions agree with TRBD1. V trimming: 3 bases; J trimming: 6 bases; junction bases outside the gene matches: 6. Germline V gives CDR1 SGHRS, CDR2 YFSETQ. The CDR3 is 15 amino acids. This CDR3 is CASSWGQGLGNEQFF. CDR3 DNA: TGCGCCAGCAGCTGGGGACAGGGGTTGGGCAATGAGCAGTTCTTC.

A single count supports this clone. The rearrangement links TRBV28 to TRBJ1-5; TRBD1 aligns across 10 bases. V lost 6 bases to trimming and J lost 5 bases; unmatched junction nucleotides: 4. From germline, CDR1 is MDHEN and CDR2 SYDVKM. This CDR3 is 14 amino acids long. For the CDR3, the DNA is TGTGCCAGCAGAGACAGGGGGCGATATCAGCCCCAGCATTTT. As protein: CASRDRGRYQPQHF.

The gene calls are TRBV30 and TRBJ2-7; D perhaps matches TRBD2 (5 bases). CDR1 is GTSNPN and CDR2 is SVGIG in the germline V gene (reference sequence). The V end was cut by 3 bases, the J end by 2 bases, with 8 bases between. This CDR3 is built from 12 residues. CDR3 sequence: CAWRGETYEQYF. In DNA form, the CDR3 reads TGTGCCTGGAGGGGAGAAACCTACGAGCAGTACTTC.

The chain employs TRBV11-2 and TRBJ2-1, with D possibly TRBD2 on 6 matching bases. V gave up 1 base and J gave up 5 bases, with 12 bases separating them. Germline V gives CDR1 SGHAT, CDR2 FQNNGV. The CDR3 sequence is 15 residues long. CDR3: CASSLVLGTHNEQFF. The DNA for the CDR3 is TGTGCCAGCAGCTTAGTACTCGGGACTCACAATGAGCAGTTCTTC. Using reference TRBV11-2 and TRBJ2-1 for the parts outside the CDR3, the full variable domain is EAGVAQSPRYKIIEKRQSVAFWCNPISGHATLYWYQQILGQGPKLLIQFQNNGVVDDSQLPKDRFSAERLKGVDSTLKIQPAKLEDSAVYLCASSLVLGTHNEQFFGPGTRLTVL.

This sequence joins TRBV4-1 and TRBJ2-1; D unclear. The CDR3 contains 17 residues. CDR1 and CDR2 (germline): MGHRA, YSYEKL. V lost 0 bases and J lost 4, with 16 bases in between. In nucleotides, the CDR3 is TGCGCCAGCAGCCAAGATGTTGGGCAGATAAAGTACAATGAGCAGTTCTTC. Its translation: CASSQDVGQIKYNEQFF.

This chain links TRBV10-2 with TRBJ2-3; tentatively, D is TRBD2 (6 bases). V lost 2 bases and J lost 2, with 14 bases in between. CDR1 is WSHSY, CDR2 SAAADI, per germline. The CDR3 is 16 residues long. The chain's CDR3 is CASSEREFKITDTQYF. For the CDR3, the DNA is TGCGCCAGCAGTGAGCGGGAGTTCAAAATCACAGATACGCAGTATTTT.

The chain joins TRBV6-5 to TRBJ2-7; 7 nucleotides match TRBD1. Germline V gene data show CDR1 as MNHEY and CDR2 as SVGAGI. CDR3 size: 14 residues. V shed 4 bases and J 3 bases; nucleotides not matched to a gene: 6. CDR3 amino acids: CASSFQGDHYEQYF. In nucleotides, the CDR3 is TGTGCCAGCAGTTTTCAGGGGGACCACTACGAGCAGTACTTC.

The chain joins TRBV19 to TRBJ2-1; 8 bases align to TRBD2. Germline CDR1 and CDR2: LNHDA and SQIVND (reference sequence). V lost 3 bases, J lost 7 bases, and 5 bases stayed unmatched. There are 14 residues in the CDR3. The CDR3 sequence is CASSIYSGANEQFF. DNA of the CDR3: TGTGCCAGTAGTATCTATAGCGGGGCGAATGAGCAGTTCTTC. The entire variable domain, with the rest obtained from reference TRBV19 and TRBJ2-1, is as follows: DGGITQSPKYLFRKEGQNVTLSCEQNLNHDAMYWYRQDPGQGLRLIYYSQIVNDFQKGDIAEGYSVSREKKESFPLTVTSAQKNPTAFYLCASSIYSGANEQFFGPGTRLTVL.

The chain combines TRBV6-1 with TRBJ2-1, with D possibly TRBD1 on 6 matching bases. The V gene lost 6 bases and the J gene lost 5 bases, with 11 bases spanning the gap. The CDR3 is made up of 13 amino acids. CDR1 MNHNS and CDR2 SASEGT come from the germline V gene. The CDR3 coding sequence is TGTGCCAGCAGGGTTGGACAGAACAATGAGCAGTTCTTC. Translating gives CASRVGQNNEQFF.

This sequence joins TRBV27 and TRBJ1-3, with D unresolved. This CDR3 has 13 residues. Germline CDR1 is MNHEY and CDR2 is SMNVEV (reference sequence). The V end was cut by 2 bases, the J end by 4 bases, with 6 bases between. CDR3 sequence reads: CASSLNGGNTIYF. CDR3 nucleotides: TGTGCCAGCAGTTTAAACGGGGGAAACACCATATATTTT.

The rearrangement links TRBV11-2 to TRBJ1-4; unclear D gene. In germline, CDR1 is SGHAT, CDR2 FQNNGV. The germline V and J ends were trimmed by 4 bases and 7 bases, with 28 bases remaining between them. There are 19 residues in the CDR3. CDR3 coding DNA: TGTGCCAGCAGCTCCCTAGACACGATCCTCTCGCTCGGAGGTGAAAAACTGTTTTTT. The encoded protein is CASSSLDTILSLGGEKLFF. The variable domain in full, with the rest retrieved from reference TRBV11-2 and TRBJ1-4, is EAGVAQSPRYKIIEKRQSVAFWCNPISGHATLYWYQQILGQGPKLLIQFQNNGVVDDSQLPKDRFSAERLKGVDSTLKIQPAKLEDSAVYLCASSSLDTILSLGGEKLFFGSGTQLSVL.

The chain joins TRBV6-5 to TRBJ1-1; TRBD1 might be the D (6 bases). This CDR3 contains 14 residues. The V and J ends lost 2 bases and 5 bases respectively, with 12 bases between them. Germline CDR1 MNHEY, CDR2 SVGAGI. The CDR3 sequence is CASSYGGARTEAFF. Written as DNA, the CDR3 is TGTGCCAGCAGTTACGGGGGGGCTCGAACTGAAGCTTTCTTT.

The genes are TRBV4-3 and TRBJ2-2; 10 bases are shared with TRBD2. This CDR3 contains 15 residues. Losses at the gene ends were 6 bases for V and 1 base for J; bases not matched to a gene: 2. Germline assignment: CDR1 LGHNA and CDR2 YSLEER. The CDR3 region is CASSRTSGNTGELFF. The DNA for the CDR3 is TGCGCCAGCAGTCGGACTAGCGGGAACACCGGGGAGCTGTTTTTT.

This chain links TRBV2 with TRBJ1-4, with D possibly TRBD1 on 5 matching bases. Trimming took 7 bases from V and 3 from J, leaving 15 bases between them. Germline V CDR1 and CDR2: SNHLY, FYNNEI. The CDR3 spans 15 residues. As DNA, the CDR3 is TGTGCCAGCATGGCGGCAGGGATGGCTAATGAAAAACTGTTTTTT. Its protein is CASMAAGMANEKLFF.

The genes are TRBV28 and TRBJ1-5; no clear D gene. The CDR3 totals 18 residues. Trimming left V 1 base short and J 6 bases short, with 22 bases between. Germline V gene data show CDR1 as MDHEN and CDR2 as SYDVKM. CDR3 coding DNA: TGTGCCAGCAGTTTATCCTTTGTCAGTGGTGGGCAATCTCAGCCCCAGCATTTT. It yields the protein CASSLSFVSGGQSQPQHF.

The chain has TRBV6-4 and TRBJ2-3; the match to TRBD1 covers 8 bases. Germline CDR1 reads MRHNA; CDR2 reads SNTAGT. With 10 bases clipped from V and 3 bases from J, the junction kept 9 bases outside the gene matches. The CDR3 runs 14 residues. In DNA, the CDR3 is TGTGCCACCAAAACGGACAGGGCAACAGATACGCAGTATTTT. Its translation: CATKTDRATDTQYF.

The genes are TRBV9 and TRBJ2-1; D is unresolved. The V gene's germline CDR1 is SGDLS and CDR2 YYNGEE. This CDR3 region has 14 residues. The ends were cut back, 0 bases at V and 7 bases at J, with 11 bases in the middle. The CDR3 here is CASSVAPSSNEQFF. As DNA, the CDR3 is TGTGCCAGCAGCGTAGCCCCGTCCAGTAATGAGCAGTTCTTC. Full variable domain (rest looked up from reference TRBV9 and TRBJ2-1): DSGVTQTPKHLITATGQRVTLRCSPRSGDLSVYWYQQSLDQGLQFLIQYYNGEERAKGNILERFSAQQFPDLHSELNLSSLELGDSALYFCASSVAPSSNEQFFGPGTRLTVL.

The chain uses TRBV14 and TRBJ1-1, with D maybe TRBD1 (5 bases). Trimming stripped 4 bases from V and 3 bases from J, with 12 bases between. This CDR3 has 14 residues. Germline V lookup: CDR1 SGHDN, CDR2 FVKESK. The CDR3 coding sequence is TGTGCCAGCAGCCCAACAAACAGGTACACTGAAGCTTTCTTT. It encodes CASSPTNRYTEAFF.

This clone came up a few times. The chain uses TRBV27 and TRBJ2-5, with unresolved D. CDR1 is MNHEY and CDR2 is SMNVEV in the germline V gene (reference sequence). V was clipped by 0 bases and J by 1 base, with 9 bases between them. The CDR3 consists of 15 residues. The CDR3 nucleotides are TGTGCCAGCAGTTTATCGGGCGCCCTCCAAGAGACCCAGTACTTC. This translates into CASSLSGALQETQYF.